One T cell receptor beta chain is described in this entry. The CDR3 contains 17 residues. Per germline, CDR1 SSHAT and CDR2 FNYEAQ (reference sequence). V dropped 0 bases and J dropped 6 bases, with 21 bases sitting between them. Repertoires were generated with immunoSEQ multiplex PCR, while TCRdb's copy carries only in-frame clones and drops some. The sample records 40,000 to 50,000 clones, 90% being singletons. The data are from a study of blood T cell repertoires in COVID-19. The sequence derives from a man between 65 and 79 years old with active COVID-19. Sequencing was done on a sample of peripheral blood. V and J are TRBV7-7 and TRBJ2-7, with D perhaps matching TRBD1 (7 bases). CDR3 in amino acids: CASSLARRGGGGSEQYF. The DNA of the CDR3 is TGTGCCAGCAGCTTAGCCCGCAGGGGCGGAGGGGGCAGCGAGCAGTACTTC.